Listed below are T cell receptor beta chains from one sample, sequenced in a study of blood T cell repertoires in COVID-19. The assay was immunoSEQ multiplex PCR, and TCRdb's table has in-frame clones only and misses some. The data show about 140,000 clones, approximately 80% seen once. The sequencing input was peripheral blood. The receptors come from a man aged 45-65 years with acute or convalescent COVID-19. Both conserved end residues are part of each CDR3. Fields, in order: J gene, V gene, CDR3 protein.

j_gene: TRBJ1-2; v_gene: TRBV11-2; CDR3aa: CASSLGRQAFYGYTF
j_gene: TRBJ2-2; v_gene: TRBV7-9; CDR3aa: CASSIRGILATGELFF
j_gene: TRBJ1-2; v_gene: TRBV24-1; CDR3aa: CATSDSHRGHYGYTF
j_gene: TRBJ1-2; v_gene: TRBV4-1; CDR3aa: CASSQAAGFYGYTF
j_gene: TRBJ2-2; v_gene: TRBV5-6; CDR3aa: CASSLVARDTGELFF
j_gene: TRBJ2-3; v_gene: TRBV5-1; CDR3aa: CASSLGSGSTDTQYF
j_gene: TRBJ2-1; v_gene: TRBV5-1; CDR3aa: CASSFGERRQGKFSEQFF
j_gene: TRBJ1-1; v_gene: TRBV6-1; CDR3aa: CASSEAKGKSTEAFF
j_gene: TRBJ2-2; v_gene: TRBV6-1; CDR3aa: CASVQRRVNTGELFF
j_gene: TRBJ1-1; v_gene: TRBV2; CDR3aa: CASSEVTGTGGDTEAFF
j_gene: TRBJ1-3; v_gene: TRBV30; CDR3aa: CAWSRTVVGNTIYF